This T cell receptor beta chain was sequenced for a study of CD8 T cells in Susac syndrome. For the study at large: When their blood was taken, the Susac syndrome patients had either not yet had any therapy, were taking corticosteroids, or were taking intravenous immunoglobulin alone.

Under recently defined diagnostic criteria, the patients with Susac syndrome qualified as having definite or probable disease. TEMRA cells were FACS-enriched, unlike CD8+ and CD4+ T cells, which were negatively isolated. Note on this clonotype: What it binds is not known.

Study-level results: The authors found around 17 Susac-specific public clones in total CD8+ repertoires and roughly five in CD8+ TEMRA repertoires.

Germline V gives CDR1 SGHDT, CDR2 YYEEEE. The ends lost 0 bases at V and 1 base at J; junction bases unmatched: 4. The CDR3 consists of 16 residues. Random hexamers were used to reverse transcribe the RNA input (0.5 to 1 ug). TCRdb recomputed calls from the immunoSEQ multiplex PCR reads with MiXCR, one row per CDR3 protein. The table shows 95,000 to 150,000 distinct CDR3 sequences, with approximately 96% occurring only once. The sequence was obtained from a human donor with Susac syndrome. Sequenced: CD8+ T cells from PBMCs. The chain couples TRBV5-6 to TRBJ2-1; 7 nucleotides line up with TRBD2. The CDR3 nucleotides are TGTGCCAGCAGCTTGGATGTGGGGGGGTCCTACAATGAGCAGTTCTTC. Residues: CASSLDVGGSYNEQFF.